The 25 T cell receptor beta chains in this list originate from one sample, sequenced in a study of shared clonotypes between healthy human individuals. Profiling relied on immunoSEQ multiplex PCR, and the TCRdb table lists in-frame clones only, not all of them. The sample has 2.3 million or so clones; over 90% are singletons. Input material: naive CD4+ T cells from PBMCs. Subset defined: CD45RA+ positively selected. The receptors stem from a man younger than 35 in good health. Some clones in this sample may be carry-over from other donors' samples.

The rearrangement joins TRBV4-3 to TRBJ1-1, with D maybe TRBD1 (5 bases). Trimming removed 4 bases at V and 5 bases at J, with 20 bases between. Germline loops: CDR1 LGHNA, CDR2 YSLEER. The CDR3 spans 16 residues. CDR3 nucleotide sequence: TGCGCCAGCAGCCGGGGCCCGAGGGGAACAAGGACTGAAGCTTTCTTT. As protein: CASSRGPRGTRTEAFF.

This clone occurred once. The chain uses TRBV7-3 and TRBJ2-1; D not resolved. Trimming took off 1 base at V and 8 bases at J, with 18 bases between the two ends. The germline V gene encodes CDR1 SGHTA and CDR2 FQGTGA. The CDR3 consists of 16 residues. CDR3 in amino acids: CASSLRPAGSEDEQFF. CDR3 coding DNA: TGTGCCAGCAGCTTAAGGCCCGCCGGATCCGAGGATGAGCAGTTCTTC.

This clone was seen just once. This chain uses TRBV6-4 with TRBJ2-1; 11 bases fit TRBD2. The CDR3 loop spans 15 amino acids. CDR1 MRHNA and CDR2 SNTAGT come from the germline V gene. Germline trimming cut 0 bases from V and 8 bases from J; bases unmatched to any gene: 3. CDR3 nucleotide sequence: TGTGCCAGCAGTGACTCGGGACTAGCGGTAGATGAGCAGTTCTTC. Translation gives CASSDSGLAVDEQFF.

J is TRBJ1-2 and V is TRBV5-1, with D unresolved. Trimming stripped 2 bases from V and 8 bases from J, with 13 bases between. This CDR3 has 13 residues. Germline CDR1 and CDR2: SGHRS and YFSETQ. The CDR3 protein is CASSFGVRVGYTF. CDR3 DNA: TGCGCCAGCAGCTTCGGGGTGCGGGTAGGCTACACCTTC.

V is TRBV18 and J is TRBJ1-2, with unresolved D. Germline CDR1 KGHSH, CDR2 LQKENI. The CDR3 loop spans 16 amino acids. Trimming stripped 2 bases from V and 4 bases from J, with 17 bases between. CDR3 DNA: TGTGCCAGCTCACCAGACACCGGCCTTATCGGCTATGGCTACACCTTC. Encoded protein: CASSPDTGLIGYGYTF. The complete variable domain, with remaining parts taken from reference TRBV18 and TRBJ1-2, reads NAGVMQNPRHLVRRRGQEARLRCSPMKGHSHVYWYRQLPEEGLKFMVYLQKENIIDESGMPKERFSAEFPKEGPSILRIQQVVRGDSAAYFCASSPDTGLIGYGYTFGSGTRLTVV.

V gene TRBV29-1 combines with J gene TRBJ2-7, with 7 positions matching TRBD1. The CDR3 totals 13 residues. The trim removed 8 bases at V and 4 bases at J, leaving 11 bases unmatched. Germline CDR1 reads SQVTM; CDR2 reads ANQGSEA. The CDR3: CSTLGGNVYEQYF. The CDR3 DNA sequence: TGCAGCACTCTAGGGGGCAACGTATACGAGCAGTACTTC.

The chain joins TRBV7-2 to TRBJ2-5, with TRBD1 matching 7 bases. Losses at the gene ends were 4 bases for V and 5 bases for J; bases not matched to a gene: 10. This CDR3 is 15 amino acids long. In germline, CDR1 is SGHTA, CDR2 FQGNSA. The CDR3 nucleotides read TGTGCCAGCAGCTCACAAAAGGGGGCCTGGGAGACCCAGTACTTC. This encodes CASSSQKGAWETQYF.

The CDR3 here is CASSLGFRGVNEQFF. The CDR3 DNA sequence: TGTGCCAGCAGCTTGGGGTTCCGAGGTGTCAATGAGCAGTTCTTC. The rearrangement links TRBV7-2 to TRBJ2-1; unclear D gene. Germline V gives CDR1 SGHTA, CDR2 FQGNSA. V was shortened by 3 bases and J by 6 bases, with 15 bases between the two germline ends. The CDR3 sequence is 15 residues long.

The CDR3 coding sequence is TGTGCCAGCAGTTTAGGAGGGGGGTACGAGCAGTACTTC. It encodes CASSLGGGYEQYF. This chain connects TRBV6-6 to TRBJ2-7; D tentatively reads TRBD1 or TRBD2 (6 bases each). V lost 4 bases to trimming and J lost 4 bases, with 11 bases between them. This CDR3 is built from 13 residues. Germline assignment: CDR1 MNHNY and CDR2 SVGAGI (reference sequence).

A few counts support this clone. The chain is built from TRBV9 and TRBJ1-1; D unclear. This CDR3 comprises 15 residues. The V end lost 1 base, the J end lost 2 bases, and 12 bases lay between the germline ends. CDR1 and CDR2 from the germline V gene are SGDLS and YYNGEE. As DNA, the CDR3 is TGTGCCAGCAGCGTACAAGTGGATCCTAACACTGAAGCTTTCTTT. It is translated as CASSVQVDPNTEAFF.

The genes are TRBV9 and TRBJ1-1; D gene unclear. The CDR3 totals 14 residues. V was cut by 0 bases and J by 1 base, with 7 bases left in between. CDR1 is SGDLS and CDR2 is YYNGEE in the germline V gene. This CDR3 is CASSVADGNTEAFF. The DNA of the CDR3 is TGTGCCAGCAGCGTAGCGGATGGGAACACTGAAGCTTTCTTT. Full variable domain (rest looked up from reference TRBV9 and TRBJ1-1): DSGVTQTPKHLITATGQRVTLRCSPRSGDLSVYWYQQSLDQGLQFLIQYYNGEERAKGNILERFSAQQFPDLHSELNLSSLELGDSALYFCASSVADGNTEAFFGQGTRLTVV.

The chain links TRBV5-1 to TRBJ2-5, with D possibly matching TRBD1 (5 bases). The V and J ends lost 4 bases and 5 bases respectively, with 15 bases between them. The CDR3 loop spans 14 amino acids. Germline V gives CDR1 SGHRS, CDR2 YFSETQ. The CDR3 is CASSGQGVGETQYF. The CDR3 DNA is TGCGCCAGCAGCGGGCAGGGCGTCGGGGAGACCCAGTACTTC.

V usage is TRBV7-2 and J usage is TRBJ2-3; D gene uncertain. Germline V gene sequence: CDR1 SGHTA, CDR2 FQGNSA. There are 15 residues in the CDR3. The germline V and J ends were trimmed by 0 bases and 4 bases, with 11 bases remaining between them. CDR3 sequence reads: CASSLANSFADTQYF. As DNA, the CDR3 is TGTGCCAGCAGCTTAGCGAACAGTTTCGCAGATACGCAGTATTTT.

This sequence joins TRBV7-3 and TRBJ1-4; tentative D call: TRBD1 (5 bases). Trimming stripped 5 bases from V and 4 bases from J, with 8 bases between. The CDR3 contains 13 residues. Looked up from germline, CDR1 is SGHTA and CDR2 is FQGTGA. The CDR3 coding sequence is TGTGCCAGCAGCCGTGACAGTAATGAAAAACTGTTTTTT. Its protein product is CASSRDSNEKLFF. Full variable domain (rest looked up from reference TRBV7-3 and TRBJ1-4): GAGVSQTPSNKVTEKGKYVELRCDPISGHTALYWYRQSLGQGPEFLIYFQGTGAADDSGLPNDRFFAVRPEGSVSTLKIQRTERGDSAVYLCASSRDSNEKLFFGSGTQLSVL.

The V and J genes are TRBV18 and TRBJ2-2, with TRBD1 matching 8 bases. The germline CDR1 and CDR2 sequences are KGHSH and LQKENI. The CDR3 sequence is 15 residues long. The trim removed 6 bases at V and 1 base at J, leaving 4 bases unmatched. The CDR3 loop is CASSSDRENTGELFF. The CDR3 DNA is TGTGCCAGCTCGTCGGACAGGGAGAACACCGGGGAGCTGTTTTTT.

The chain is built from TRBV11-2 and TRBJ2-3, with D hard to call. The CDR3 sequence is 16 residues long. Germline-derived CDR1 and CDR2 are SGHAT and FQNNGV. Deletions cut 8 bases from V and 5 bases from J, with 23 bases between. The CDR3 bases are TGTGCCAGCGAAGCCCGGATTGTACGGCGTGGAGATACGCAGTATTTT. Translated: CASEARIVRRGDTQYF.

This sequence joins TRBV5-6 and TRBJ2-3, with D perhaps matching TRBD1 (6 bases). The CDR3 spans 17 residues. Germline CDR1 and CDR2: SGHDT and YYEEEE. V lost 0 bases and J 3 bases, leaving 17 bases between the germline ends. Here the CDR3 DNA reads TGTGCCAGCAGCTTGGTTGGGGGCGCGAGCGTAACAGATACGCAGTATTTT. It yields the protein CASSLVGGASVTDTQYF.

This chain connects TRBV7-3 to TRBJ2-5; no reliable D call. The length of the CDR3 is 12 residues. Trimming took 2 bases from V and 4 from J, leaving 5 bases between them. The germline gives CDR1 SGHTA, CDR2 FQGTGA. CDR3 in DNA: TGTGCCAGCAGCTTATGGGGAGAGACCCAGTACTTC. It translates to CASSLWGETQYF.

CDR3 nucleotides: TGTGCCAGCAGCCGATCCACTCTACTCGAGCAGTACTTC. Its translation: CASSRSTLLEQYF. The rearrangement uses TRBV28 and TRBJ2-7; D not resolved. The CDR3 contains 13 residues. Germline lookup yields CDR1 MDHEN and CDR2 SYDVKM. V dropped 6 bases and J dropped 6 bases, with 15 bases sitting between them.

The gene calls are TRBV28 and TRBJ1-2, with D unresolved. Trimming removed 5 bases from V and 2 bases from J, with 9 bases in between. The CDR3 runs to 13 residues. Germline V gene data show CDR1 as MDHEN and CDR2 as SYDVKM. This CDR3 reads CASSRLPNYGYTF. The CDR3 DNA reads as TGTGCCAGCAGTAGGTTGCCGAACTATGGCTACACCTTC.

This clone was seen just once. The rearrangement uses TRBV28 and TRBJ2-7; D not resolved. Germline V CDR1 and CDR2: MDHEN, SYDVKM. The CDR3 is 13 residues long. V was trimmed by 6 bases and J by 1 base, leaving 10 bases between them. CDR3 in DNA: TGTGCCAGCAGCTCGCCGAGATCCTACGAGCAGTACTTC. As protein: CASSSPRSYEQYF.

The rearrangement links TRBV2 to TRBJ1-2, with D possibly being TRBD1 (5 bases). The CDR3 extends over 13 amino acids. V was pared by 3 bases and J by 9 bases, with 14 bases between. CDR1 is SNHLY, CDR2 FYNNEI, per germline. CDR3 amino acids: CASSDEGSQSYTF. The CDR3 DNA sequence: TGTGCCAGCAGTGATGAGGGGAGTCAGAGCTACACCTTC.

The CDR3 DNA sequence: TGTGCCAGCAGTGAAAGGATGAGGACTGAAGCTTTCTTT. Translating gives CASSERMRTEAFF. V and J are TRBV25-1 and TRBJ1-1; D uncertain. Trimming took off 2 bases at V and 5 bases at J, with 9 bases between the two ends. The V gene's germline CDR1 is MGHDK and CDR2 SYGVNS. The CDR3 runs 13 residues.

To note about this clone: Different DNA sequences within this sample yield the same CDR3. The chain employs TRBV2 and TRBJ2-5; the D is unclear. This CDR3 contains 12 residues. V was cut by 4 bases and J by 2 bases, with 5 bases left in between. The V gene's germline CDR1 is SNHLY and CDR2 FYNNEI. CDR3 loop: CASSGYQETQYF. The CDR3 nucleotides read TGTGCCAGCAGTGGTTATCAAGAGACCCAGTACTTC.

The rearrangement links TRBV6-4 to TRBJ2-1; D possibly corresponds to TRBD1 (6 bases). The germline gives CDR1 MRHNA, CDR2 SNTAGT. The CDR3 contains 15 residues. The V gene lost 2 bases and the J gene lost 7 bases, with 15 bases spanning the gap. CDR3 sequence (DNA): TGTGCCAGCAGTGACAGGGGACATCGGGGAAATGAGCAGTTCTTC. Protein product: CASSDRGHRGNEQFF.